This TCR beta chain came from a study of blood T cell repertoires in COVID-19. Produced via immunoSEQ multiplex PCR; TCRdb's table is partial and in-frame only. The sample lists 250,000 to 350,000 clones, approximately 88% occurring once. V shed 1 base and J 7 bases; nucleotides not matched to a gene: 4. Per the germline V gene, CDR1 is SEHNR and CDR2 is FQNEAQ (reference sequence). The CDR3 is 15 residues long. This TCR was sampled from a woman in her forties or fifties with active or convalescent COVID-19. Sequences were obtained from peripheral blood. The chain carries TRBV7-9 and TRBJ2-1; TRBD2 agrees at 10 bases. The CDR3 region is CASSLGSGRLNEQFF. The CDR3 DNA sequence: TGTGCCAGCAGCTTAGGTAGCGGGAGGTTGAATGAGCAGTTCTTC. Variable domain in full (rest from reference TRBV7-9 and TRBJ2-1): DTGVSQNPRHKITKRGQNVTFRCDPISEHNRLYWYRQTLGQGPEFLTYFQNEAQLEKSRLLSDRFSAERPKGSFSTLEIQRTEQGDSAMYLCASSLGSGRLNEQFFGPGTRLTVL.